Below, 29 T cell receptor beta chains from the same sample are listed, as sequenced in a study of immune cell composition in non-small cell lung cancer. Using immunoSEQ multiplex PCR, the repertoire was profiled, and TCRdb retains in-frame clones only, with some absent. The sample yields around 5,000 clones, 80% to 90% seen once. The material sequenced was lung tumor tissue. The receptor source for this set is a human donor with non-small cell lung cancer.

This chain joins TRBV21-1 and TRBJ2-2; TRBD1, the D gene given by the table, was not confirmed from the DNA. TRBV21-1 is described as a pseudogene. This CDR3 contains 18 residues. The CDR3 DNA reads TGTGCCAGCAGCTCCCCAAAGACTCCGGGACAGTCGGGCCCGGGAGCTGTTTTT. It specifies CASSSPKTPGQSGPGAVF.

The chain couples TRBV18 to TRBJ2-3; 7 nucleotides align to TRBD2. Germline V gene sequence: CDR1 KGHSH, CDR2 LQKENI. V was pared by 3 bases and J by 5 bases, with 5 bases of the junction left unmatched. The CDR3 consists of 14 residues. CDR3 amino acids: CASSPGIAGDTQYF. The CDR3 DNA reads TGTGCCAGCTCACCTGGTATAGCGGGAGATACGCAGTATTTT. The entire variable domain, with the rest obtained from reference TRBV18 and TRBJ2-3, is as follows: NAGVMQNPRHLVRRRGQEARLRCSPMKGHSHVYWYRQLPEEGLKFMVYLQKENIIDESGMPKERFSAEFPKEGPSILRIQQVVRGDSAAYFCASSPGIAGDTQYFGPGTRLTVL.

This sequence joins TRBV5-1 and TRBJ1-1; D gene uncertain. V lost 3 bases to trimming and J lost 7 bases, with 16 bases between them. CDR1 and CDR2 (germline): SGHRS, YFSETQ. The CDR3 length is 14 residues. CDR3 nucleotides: TGCGCCAGCAGCTGGCAGGATCGCCAGAATGAAGCTTTCTTT. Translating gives CASSWQDRQNEAFF.

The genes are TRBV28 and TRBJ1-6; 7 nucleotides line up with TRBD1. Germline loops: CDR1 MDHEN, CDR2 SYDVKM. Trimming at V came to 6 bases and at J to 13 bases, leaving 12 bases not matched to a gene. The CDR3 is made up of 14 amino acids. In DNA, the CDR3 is TGTGCCAGCAGACCCGGGACAGCCCAATTGCCCCTCCACTTT. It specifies CASRPGTAQLPLHF. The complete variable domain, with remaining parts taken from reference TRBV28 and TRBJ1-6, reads DVKVTQSSRYLVKRTGEKVFLECVQDMDHENMFWYRQDPGLGLRLIYFSYDVKMKEKGDIPEGYSVSREKKERFSLILESASTNQTSMYLCASRPGTAQLPLHFGNGTRLTVT.

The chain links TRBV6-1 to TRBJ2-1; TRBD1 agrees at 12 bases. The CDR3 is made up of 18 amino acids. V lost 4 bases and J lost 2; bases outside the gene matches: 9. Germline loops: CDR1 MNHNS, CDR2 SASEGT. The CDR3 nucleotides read TGTGCCAGCAGTGTCGGGACAGGGGGCTTCGTTCCCTACAATGAGCAGTTCTTC. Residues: CASSVGTGGFVPYNEQFF.

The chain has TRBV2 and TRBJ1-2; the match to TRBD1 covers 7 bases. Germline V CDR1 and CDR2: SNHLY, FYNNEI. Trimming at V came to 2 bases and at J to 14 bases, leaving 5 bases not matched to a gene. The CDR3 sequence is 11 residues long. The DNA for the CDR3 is TGTGCCAGCAGTGAACGGACAGGTCCGACCTTC. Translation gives CASSERTGPTF.

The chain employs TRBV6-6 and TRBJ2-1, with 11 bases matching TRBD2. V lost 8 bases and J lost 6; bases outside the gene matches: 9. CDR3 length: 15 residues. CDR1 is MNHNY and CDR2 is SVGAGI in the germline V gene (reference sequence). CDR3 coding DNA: TGTGCCAGCTCGCCCACTAGCGGGAGATCCAATGAGCAGTTCTTC. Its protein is CASSPTSGRSNEQFF.

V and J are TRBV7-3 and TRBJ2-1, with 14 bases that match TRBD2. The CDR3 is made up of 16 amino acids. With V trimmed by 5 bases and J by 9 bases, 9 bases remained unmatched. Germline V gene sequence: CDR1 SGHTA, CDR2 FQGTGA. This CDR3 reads CASSTGLAGVVSEQFF. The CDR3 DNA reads TGTGCCAGCAGCACGGGACTAGCGGGAGTGGTTAGTGAGCAGTTCTTC.

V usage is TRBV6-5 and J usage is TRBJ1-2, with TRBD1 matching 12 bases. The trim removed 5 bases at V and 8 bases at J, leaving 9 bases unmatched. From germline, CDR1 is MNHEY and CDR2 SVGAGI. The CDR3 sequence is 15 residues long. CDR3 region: CASSPGTGGAGGYTF. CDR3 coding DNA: TGTGCCAGCAGTCCAGGGACAGGGGGCGCGGGAGGCTACACCTTC.

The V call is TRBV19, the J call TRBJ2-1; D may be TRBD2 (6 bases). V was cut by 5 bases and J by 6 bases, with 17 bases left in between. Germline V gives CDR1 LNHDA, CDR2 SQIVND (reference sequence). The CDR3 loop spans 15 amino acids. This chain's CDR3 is CASSAINRESNEQFF. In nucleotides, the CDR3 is TGTGCCAGTAGTGCAATAAACCGGGAGAGCAATGAGCAGTTCTTC.

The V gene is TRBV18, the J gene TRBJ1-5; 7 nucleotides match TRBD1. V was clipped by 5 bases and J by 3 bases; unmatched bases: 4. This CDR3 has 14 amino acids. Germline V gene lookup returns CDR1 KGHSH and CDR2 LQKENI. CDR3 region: CASSAGGDNQPQHF. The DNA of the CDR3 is TGTGCCAGCTCAGCAGGGGGTGACAATCAGCCCCAGCATTTT.

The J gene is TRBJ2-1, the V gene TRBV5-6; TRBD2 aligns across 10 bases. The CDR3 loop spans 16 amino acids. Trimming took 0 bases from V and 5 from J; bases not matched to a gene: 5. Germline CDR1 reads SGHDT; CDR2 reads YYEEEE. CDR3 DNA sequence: TGTGCCAGCAGCTTGGGGGCTAGCGGGGGCCACAATGAGCAGTTCTTC. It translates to CASSLGASGGHNEQFF.

CDR3 in DNA: TGTGCCAGCAGCCCTACCTTGACAGGGGAGCAGTATTTT. The encoded protein is CASSPTLTGEQYF. This rearrangement joins TRBV6-5 to TRBJ2-3; TRBD1 aligns across 8 bases. Germline CDR1 is MNHEY and CDR2 is SVGAGI. The CDR3 has 13 amino acids. Germline trimming cut 6 bases from V and 11 bases from J; bases unmatched to any gene: 10.

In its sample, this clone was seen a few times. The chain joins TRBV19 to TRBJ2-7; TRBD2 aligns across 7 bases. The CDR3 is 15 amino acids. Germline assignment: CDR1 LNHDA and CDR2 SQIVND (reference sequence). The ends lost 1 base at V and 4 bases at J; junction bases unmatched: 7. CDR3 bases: TGTGCCAGTAGTATAGGCAGCGGGATCATGTACGAGCAGTACTTC. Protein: CASSIGSGIMYEQYF.

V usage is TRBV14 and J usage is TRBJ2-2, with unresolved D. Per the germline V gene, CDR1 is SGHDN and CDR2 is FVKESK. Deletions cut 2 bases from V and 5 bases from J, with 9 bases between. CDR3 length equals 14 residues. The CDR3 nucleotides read TGTGCCAGCAGCCAATGGATGGAGACCGGGGAGCTGTTTTTT. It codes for CASSQWMETGELFF.

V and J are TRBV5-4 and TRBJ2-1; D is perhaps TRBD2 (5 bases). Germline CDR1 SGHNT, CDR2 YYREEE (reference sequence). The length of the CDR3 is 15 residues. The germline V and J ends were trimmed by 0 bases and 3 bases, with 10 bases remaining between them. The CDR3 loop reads CASSLVVGVYNEQFF. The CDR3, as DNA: TGTGCCAGCAGCTTGGTCGTCGGGGTCTACAATGAGCAGTTCTTC.

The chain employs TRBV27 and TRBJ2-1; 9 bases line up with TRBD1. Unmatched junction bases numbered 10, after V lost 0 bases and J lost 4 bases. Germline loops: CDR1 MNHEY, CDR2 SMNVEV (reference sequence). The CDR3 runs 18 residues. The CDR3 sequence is CASSLSGTGLGGYNEQFF. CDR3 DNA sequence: TGTGCCAGCAGTTTATCGGGGACAGGGCTCGGGGGTTACAATGAGCAGTTCTTC.

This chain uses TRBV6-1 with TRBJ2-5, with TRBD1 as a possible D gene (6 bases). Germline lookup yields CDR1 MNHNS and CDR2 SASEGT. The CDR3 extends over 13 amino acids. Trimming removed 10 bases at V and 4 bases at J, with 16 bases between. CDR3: CATTPTGRETQYF. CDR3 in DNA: TGTGCCACGACTCCGACAGGTCGAGAGACCCAGTACTTC.

The CDR3 protein is CAISESWTSPTDTQYF. In DNA, the CDR3 is TGTGCCATCAGTGAGTCTTGGACTAGCCCCACAGATACGCAGTATTTT. The chain is built from TRBV10-3 and TRBJ2-3; 8 nucleotides line up with TRBD2. This CDR3 is built from 16 residues. CDR1 is ENHRY, CDR2 SYGVKD, per germline. Germline trimming cut 0 bases from V and 2 bases from J; bases unmatched to any gene: 4.

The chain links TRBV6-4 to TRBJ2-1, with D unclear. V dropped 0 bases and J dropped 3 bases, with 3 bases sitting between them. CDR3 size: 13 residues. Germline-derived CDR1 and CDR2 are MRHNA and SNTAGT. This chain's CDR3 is CASSDSSYNEQFF. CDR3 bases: TGTGCCAGCAGTGACTCTAGCTACAATGAGCAGTTCTTC.

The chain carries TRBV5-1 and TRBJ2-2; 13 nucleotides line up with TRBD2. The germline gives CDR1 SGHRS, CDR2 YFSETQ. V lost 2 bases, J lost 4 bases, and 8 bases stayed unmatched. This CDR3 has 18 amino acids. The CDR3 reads CASSFTPTSGRVTGELFF. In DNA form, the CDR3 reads TGCGCCAGCAGCTTTACCCCTACTAGCGGGAGGGTCACCGGGGAGCTGTTTTTT.

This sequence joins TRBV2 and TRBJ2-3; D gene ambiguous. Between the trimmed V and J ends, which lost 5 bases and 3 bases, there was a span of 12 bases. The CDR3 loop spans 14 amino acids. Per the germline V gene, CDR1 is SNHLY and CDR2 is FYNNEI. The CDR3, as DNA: TGTGCCAGCAGTCGGTCCCCACAGACAGATACGCAGTATTTT. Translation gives CASSRSPQTDTQYF. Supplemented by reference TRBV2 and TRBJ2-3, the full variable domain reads EPEVTQTPSHQVTQMGQEVILRCVPISNHLYFYWYRQILGQKVEFLVSFYNNEISEKSEIFDDQFSVERPDGSNFTLKIRSTKLEDSAMYFCASSRSPQTDTQYFGPGTRLTVL.

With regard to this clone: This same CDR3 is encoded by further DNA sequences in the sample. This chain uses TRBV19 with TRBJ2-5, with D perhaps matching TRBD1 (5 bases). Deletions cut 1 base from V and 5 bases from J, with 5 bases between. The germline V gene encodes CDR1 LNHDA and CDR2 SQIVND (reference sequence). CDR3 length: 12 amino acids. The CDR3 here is CASSIAGETQYF. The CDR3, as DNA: TGTGCCAGTAGTATAGCAGGGGAGACCCAGTACTTC.

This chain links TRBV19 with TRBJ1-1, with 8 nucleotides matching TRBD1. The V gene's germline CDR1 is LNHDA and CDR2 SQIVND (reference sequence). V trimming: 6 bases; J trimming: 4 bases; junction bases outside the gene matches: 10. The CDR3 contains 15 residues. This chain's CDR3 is CASRPSPTGGTEAFF. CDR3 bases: TGTGCCAGTAGGCCCTCTCCCACAGGGGGCACTGAAGCTTTCTTT.

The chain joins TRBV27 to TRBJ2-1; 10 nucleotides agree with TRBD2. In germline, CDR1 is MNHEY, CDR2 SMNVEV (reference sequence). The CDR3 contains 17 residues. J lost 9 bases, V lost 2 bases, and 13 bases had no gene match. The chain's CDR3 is CASSLRGLAGVSSEQFF. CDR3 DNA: TGTGCCAGCAGTTTAAGAGGCCTAGCGGGAGTAAGTAGTGAGCAGTTCTTC.

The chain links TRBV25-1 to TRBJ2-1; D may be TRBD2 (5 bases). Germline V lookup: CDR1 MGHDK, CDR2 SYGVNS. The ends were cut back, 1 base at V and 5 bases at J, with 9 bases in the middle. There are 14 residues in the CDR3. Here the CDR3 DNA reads TGTGCCAGCAGTGAATCACGGGATCACAATGAGCAGTTCTTC. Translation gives CASSESRDHNEQFF.

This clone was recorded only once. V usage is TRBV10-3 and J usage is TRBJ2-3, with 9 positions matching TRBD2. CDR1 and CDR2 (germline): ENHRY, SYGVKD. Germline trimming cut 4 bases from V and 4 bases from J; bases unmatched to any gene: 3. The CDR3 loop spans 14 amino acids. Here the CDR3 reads CAISAAGGADTQYF. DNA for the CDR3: TGTGCCATCAGTGCAGCGGGGGGCGCAGATACGCAGTATTTT.

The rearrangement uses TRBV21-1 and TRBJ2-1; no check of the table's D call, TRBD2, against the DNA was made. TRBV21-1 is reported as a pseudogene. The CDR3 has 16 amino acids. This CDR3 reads CASNDLAGGSYNEQFF. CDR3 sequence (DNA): TGTGCCAGCAACGACCTAGCGGGAGGATCCTACAATGAGCAGTTCTTC.

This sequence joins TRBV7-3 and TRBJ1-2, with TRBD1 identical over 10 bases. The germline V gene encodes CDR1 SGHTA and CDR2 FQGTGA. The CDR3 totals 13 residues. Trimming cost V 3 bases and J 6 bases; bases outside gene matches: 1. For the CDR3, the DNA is TGTGCCAGCAGCTTTGACAGGGGGCATGGCTACACCTTC. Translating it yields CASSFDRGHGYTF.